This T cell receptor (beta chain) emerged from a study of blood T cell repertoires in COVID-19. Profiling relied on immunoSEQ multiplex PCR, and the TCRdb table lists in-frame clones only, not all of them. The sample has about 190,000 clones; around 79% are singletons. CDR3 length: 15 amino acids. Germline loops: CDR1 MNHEY, CDR2 SVGAGI. The ends lost 5 bases at V and 8 bases at J; junction bases unmatched: 9. J is TRBJ1-4 and V is TRBV6-5; 9 bases align to TRBD1. Specimen: peripheral blood. The receptor was isolated from a woman between 50 and 59 years old with acute or convalescent COVID-19. This CDR3 reads CASSRGQGQGEKLFF. In DNA, the CDR3 is TGTGCCAGCAGTCGCGGACAGGGGCAAGGAGAAAAACTGTTTTTT.